This passage covers 20 T cell receptor beta chains from one sample sequenced in a study of blood T cell repertoires in COVID-19. Measured with immunoSEQ multiplex PCR; TCRdb has only the in-frame clones, and not every one. Of over 250,000 clones listed, 70% to 90% are singletons. The specimen sequenced was peripheral blood. These TCRs come from an older woman with acute or convalescent COVID-19.

This clone has only a few counts. The identical CDR3 is also encoded by other nucleotide sequences in the sample. The chain uses TRBV2 and TRBJ1-1; possible D gene TRBD1, 5 bases. The V end lost 8 bases, the J end lost 3 bases, and 10 bases lay between the germline ends. In germline, CDR1 is SNHLY, CDR2 FYNNEI. The CDR3 sequence is 12 residues long. DNA of the CDR3: TGTGCCAGCGGGGCCTCCTACACTGAAGCTTTCTTT. Amino acids: CASGASYTEAFF.

This clone has a handful of counts. The chain is built from TRBV3-1 (or the pseudogene TRBV3-2) and TRBJ2-7; 10 bases are a match to TRBD2. This CDR3 contains 16 residues. Per the germline V gene, CDR1 is LGHDT and CDR2 is YNNKEL (reference sequence). V gave up 1 base and J gave up 6 bases; unmatched junction bases: 9. The CDR3 loop is CASSQGYSGGATEQYF. CDR3 nucleotides: TGTGCCAGCAGCCAAGGGTACAGCGGGGGGGCCACCGAGCAGTACTTC.

This rearrangement joins TRBV1 to TRBJ2-1; the D segment call TRBD1 is taken from the table without a DNA check. TRBV1 is a pseudogene. This CDR3 contains 10 residues. The CDR3 sequence is CIQGLNEQFF. The CDR3 nucleotides read TGCATCCAGGGCCTCAATGAGCAGTTCTTC.

The chain joins TRBV5-1 to TRBJ2-1, with TRBD2 as a possible D gene (5 bases). The V end lost 9 bases, the J end lost 6 bases, and 19 bases lay between the germline ends. The CDR3 contains 14 residues. The V gene's germline CDR1 is SGHRS and CDR2 YFSETQ. The DNA of the CDR3 is TGCGCCACCAATCGGGAAGTTATGGGCAATGAGCAGTTCTTC. It is translated as CATNREVMGNEQFF.

This clone was detected once. The chain employs TRBV18 and TRBJ1-6; D call uncertain. Germline CDR1 and CDR2: KGHSH and LQKENI. V lost 3 bases and J lost 5, with 14 bases in between. The CDR3 is made up of 16 amino acids. For the CDR3, the DNA is TGTGCCAGCTCACCGAGAGCAGAACTAAATAATTCACCCCTCCACTTT. This encodes CASSPRAELNNSPLHF.

This clone was found once. The rearrangement uses TRBV5-1 and TRBJ2-1, with D tentatively TRBD2 (5 bases). The V gene lost 0 bases and the J gene lost 7 bases, with 14 bases spanning the gap. This CDR3 is 15 amino acids long. Germline V gene data show CDR1 as SGHRS and CDR2 as YFSETQ. The CDR3 region has the DNA TGCGCCAGCAGCTTGGGACATAACACGGGGAATGAGCAGTTCTTC. Its translation is CASSLGHNTGNEQFF. Variable domain in full (rest from reference TRBV5-1 and TRBJ2-1): KAGVTQTPRYLIKTRGQQVTLSCSPISGHRSVSWYQQTPGQGLQFLFEYFSETQRNKGNFPGRFSGRQFSNSRSEMNVSTLELGDSALYLCASSLGHNTGNEQFFGPGTRLTVL.

The rearrangement joins TRBV5-6 to TRBJ2-7; D is possibly TRBD1 (5 bases). V was pared by 1 base and J by 2 bases, with 10 bases between. Germline V lookup: CDR1 SGHDT, CDR2 YYEEEE. This CDR3 is built from 14 residues. The CDR3 sequence is CASSLKGSPYEQYF. The CDR3 region has the DNA TGTGCCAGCAGCTTGAAGGGGTCCCCCTACGAGCAGTACTTC. The full variable domain, its missing parts supplied by reference TRBV5-6 and TRBJ2-7, is DAGVTQSPTHLIKTRGQQVTLRCSPKSGHDTVSWYQQALGQGPQFIFQYYEEEERQRGNFPDRFSGHQFPNYSSELNVNALLLGDSALYLCASSLKGSPYEQYFGPGTRLTVT.

The V call is TRBV3-1 (or the pseudogene TRBV3-2), the J call TRBJ2-3, with TRBD2 identical over 9 bases. V shed 4 bases, J shed 4 bases, and the junction held 6 bases outside the gene matches. CDR3 length: 15 residues. Germline V gene sequence: CDR1 LGHDT, CDR2 YNNKEL (reference sequence). The CDR3 DNA follows: TGTGCCAGCAGCCTGCGGGGGGGCCTCGCAGATACGCAGTATTTT. Its protein is CASSLRGGLADTQYF.

The chain couples TRBV19 to TRBJ1-3; D gene unclear. Germline CDR1 reads LNHDA; CDR2 reads SQIVND (reference sequence). The CDR3 is made up of 16 amino acids. Trimming took off 3 bases at V and 0 bases at J, with 12 bases between the two ends. DNA for the CDR3: TGTGCCAGTAGTATTACAGTTACGAGCTCTGGAAACACCATATATTTT. It translates to CASSITVTSSGNTIYF. Using reference TRBV19 and TRBJ1-3 for the parts outside the CDR3, the full variable domain is DGGITQSPKYLFRKEGQNVTLSCEQNLNHDAMYWYRQDPGQGLRLIYYSQIVNDFQKGDIAEGYSVSREKKESFPLTVTSAQKNPTAFYLCASSITVTSSGNTIYFGEGSWLTVV.

A word on this clone: The same CDR3 also results from other DNA sequences found in this sample. The V and J genes are TRBV28 and TRBJ1-2; TRBD1 is a possible D gene (5 bases). Germline V gene lookup returns CDR1 MDHEN and CDR2 SYDVKM. Trimming took off 6 bases at V and 4 bases at J, with 9 bases between the two ends. The CDR3 consists of 12 residues. Here the CDR3 reads CASSRDSYGYTF. DNA for the CDR3: TGTGCCAGCAGCCGGGACTCCTATGGCTACACCTTC.

The rearrangement uses TRBV10-3 and TRBJ2-3, with TRBD2 as a possible D gene (7 bases). CDR3 length equals 14 residues. CDR1 is ENHRY and CDR2 is SYGVKD in the germline V gene. The germline V and J ends were trimmed by 3 bases and 6 bases, with 13 bases remaining between them. The CDR3 reads CAISEAEGGDTQYF. The CDR3 bases are TGTGCCATCAGTGAAGCTGAGGGGGGGGATACGCAGTATTTT.

This sequence joins TRBV20-1 and TRBJ1-2; a possible D gene is TRBD1 (5 bases). CDR3 length equals 11 residues. V dropped 5 bases and J dropped 8 bases, with 12 bases sitting between them. Per the germline V gene, CDR1 is DFQATT and CDR2 is SNEGSKA (reference sequence). DNA for the CDR3: TGCAGTGCTCGGGCCGGGGGGGGCTACACCTTC. It codes for CSARAGGGYTF.

The rearrangement uses TRBV20-1 and TRBJ2-7; D possibly corresponds to TRBD1 (6 bases). The germline gives CDR1 DFQATT, CDR2 SNEGSKA (reference sequence). The CDR3 covers 13 residues. V dropped 3 bases and J dropped 3 bases, with 12 bases sitting between them. The CDR3 sequence: CSASVGQNYEQYF. The DNA for the CDR3 is TGCAGTGCTAGTGTGGGACAAAACTACGAGCAGTACTTC.

The rearrangement uses TRBV3-1 (or the pseudogene TRBV3-2) and TRBJ2-3; D may be TRBD2 (6 bases). Trimming stripped 0 bases from V and 4 bases from J, with 14 bases between. This CDR3 is 16 amino acids long. CDR1 and CDR2 (germline): LGHDT, YNNKEL (reference sequence). This CDR3 is CASSQDGGGGSDTQYF. CDR3 sequence (DNA): TGTGCCAGCAGCCAAGATGGGGGAGGAGGTTCAGATACGCAGTATTTT.

CDR3 nucleotides: TGTGCCAGCAGCTTCCGGGAAATAGACACTGAAGCTTTCTTT. The encoded protein is CASSFREIDTEAFF. This chain uses TRBV7-9 with TRBJ1-1; D is ambiguous. The CDR3 extends over 14 amino acids. Between the trimmed V and J ends, which lost 3 bases and 3 bases, there was a span of 11 bases. Germline loops: CDR1 SEHNR, CDR2 FQNEAQ (reference sequence).

V is TRBV7-2 and J is TRBJ2-1; a possible D gene is TRBD1 (6 bases). The length of the CDR3 is 14 residues. The V end was cut by 2 bases, the J end by 9 bases, with 14 bases between. CDR1 and CDR2 from the germline V gene are SGHTA and FQGNSA. CDR3 bases: TGTGCCAGCAGCTTACTCGACAGGCCCCCTGAGCAGTTCTTC. Protein: CASSLLDRPPEQFF.

The chain couples TRBV21-1 to TRBJ2-2; TRBD2, the D gene given by the table, was not confirmed from the DNA. TRBV21-1 is marked as a pseudogene. This CDR3 region has 15 residues. CDR3 sequence: CASSRRFANTGELFF. The CDR3 DNA sequence: TGTGCCAGCAGCAGGAGGTTCGCGAACACCGGGGAGCTGTTTTTT.

The chain combines TRBV5-1 with TRBJ1-1; weak D call: TRBD1 (5 bases). Per the germline V gene, CDR1 is SGHRS and CDR2 is YFSETQ. There are 13 residues in the CDR3. V was clipped by 3 bases and J by 4 bases, with 10 bases between them. The CDR3 is CASSWGEATEAFF. The DNA of the CDR3 is TGCGCCAGCAGCTGGGGGGAAGCCACTGAAGCTTTCTTT.

J is TRBJ2-5 and V is TRBV25-1; D perhaps matches TRBD2 (5 bases). V was trimmed by 5 bases and J by 5 bases, leaving 18 bases between them. CDR1 and CDR2 from the germline V gene are MGHDK and SYGVNS. CDR3 length: 15 residues. CDR3 protein: CASSPRGLSAETQYF. The CDR3 DNA sequence: TGTGCCAGCAGTCCCCGAGGGCTCAGTGCGGAGACCCAGTACTTC.

The chain joins TRBV5-1 to TRBJ1-1; D gene unclear. The CDR3 length is 14 residues. Germline CDR1 SGHRS, CDR2 YFSETQ. Trimming cost V 3 bases and J 0 bases, with 9 bases left between them. The CDR3: CASSSPPVNTEAFF. The DNA of the CDR3 is TGCGCCAGCAGCTCTCCTCCCGTGAACACTGAAGCTTTCTTT.